This T cell receptor (beta chain) was documented in a study of T-cell reconstitution after alpha-beta-depleted transplantation in children. Overall study results and limits: Expanded graft clones, several hundred of them, were reportedly the source of alpha-beta T cells about two months after transplant. Most T-cell counts and diversity one year after the transplant came from T cells that were newly produced.

As concerns this clonotype: Antigen specificity is unknown.

Preparation of the TCRbeta library used unique molecular identifiers. TCRdb re-called the PCR reads with MiXCR, one entry per CDR3 protein. The table lists around 580,000 distinct CDR3 sequences, approximately 30% of them singletons. The receptor was derived from a boy less than two years old with Wiskott-Aldrich syndrome, due to receive a stem cell transplant. Sequences were derived from PBMCs, sampled before TCRalphabeta/CD19-depleted stem cell transplant.

In DNA form, the CDR3 reads TGCAGTGCTGGGATGGGGGGGGCGATGGATGAGCAGTACTTC. It encodes CSAGMGGAMDEQYF. J is TRBJ2-7 and V is TRBV20-1, with TRBD2 as a possible D gene (7 bases). The CDR3 has 14 amino acids. Germline CDR1 and CDR2: DFQATT and SNEGSKA (reference sequence). Trimming shortened V by 5 bases and J by 7 bases, and 21 bases separated the two germline ends.